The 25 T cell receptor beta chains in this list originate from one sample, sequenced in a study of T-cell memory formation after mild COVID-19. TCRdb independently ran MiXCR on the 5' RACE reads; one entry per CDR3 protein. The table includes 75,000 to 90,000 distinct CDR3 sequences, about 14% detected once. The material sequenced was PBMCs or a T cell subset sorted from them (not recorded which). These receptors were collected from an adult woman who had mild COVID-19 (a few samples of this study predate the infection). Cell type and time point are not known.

The CDR3 protein is CASRSRQGQYTDTQYF. The CDR3 bases are TGTGCCAGCAGAAGCAGACAGGGCCAATACACAGATACGCAGTATTTT. V is TRBV2 and J is TRBJ2-3; 7 bases are shared with TRBD1. The junction had 11 bases not matched to a gene; V was cut back by 6 bases and J by 2 bases. This CDR3 region has 16 residues. Per germline, CDR1 SNHLY and CDR2 FYNNEI.

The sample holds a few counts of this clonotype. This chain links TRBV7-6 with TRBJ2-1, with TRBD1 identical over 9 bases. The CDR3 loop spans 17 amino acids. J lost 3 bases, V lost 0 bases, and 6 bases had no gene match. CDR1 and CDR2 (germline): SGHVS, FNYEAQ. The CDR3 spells CASSLAAGQGLYNEQFF. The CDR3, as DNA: TGTGCCAGCAGCTTAGCGGCGGGACAGGGCCTCTACAATGAGCAGTTCTTC.

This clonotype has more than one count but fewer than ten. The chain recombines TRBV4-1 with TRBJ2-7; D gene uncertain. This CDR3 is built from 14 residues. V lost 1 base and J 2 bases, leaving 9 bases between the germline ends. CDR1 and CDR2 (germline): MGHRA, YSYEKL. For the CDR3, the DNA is TGCGCCAGCAGCCAAGGAATTACGGCCTACGAGCAGTACTTC. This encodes CASSQGITAYEQYF.

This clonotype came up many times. The CDR3 loop reads CASSQPSQNYEQYF. The CDR3 bases are TGTGCCAGCAGTCAACCCAGTCAAAACTACGAGCAGTACTTC. The chain combines TRBV7-9 with TRBJ2-7; no reliable D call. The V and J ends lost 6 bases and 3 bases respectively, with 15 bases between them. CDR3 length: 14 amino acids. Per germline, CDR1 SEHNR and CDR2 FQNEAQ (reference sequence).

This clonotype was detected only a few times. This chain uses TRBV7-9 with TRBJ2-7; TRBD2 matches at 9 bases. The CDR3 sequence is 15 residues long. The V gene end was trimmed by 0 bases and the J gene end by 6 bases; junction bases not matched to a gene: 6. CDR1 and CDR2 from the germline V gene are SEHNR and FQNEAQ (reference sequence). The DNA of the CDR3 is TGTGCCAGCAGCTTAGCAGCGGGGGGTCGGAGCGAGCAGTACTTC. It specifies CASSLAAGGRSEQYF.

The CDR3 reads CASSPRLAGGSDTQYF. In nucleotides, the CDR3 is TGTGCCAGCAGTCCCCGACTAGCGGGAGGTTCAGATACGCAGTATTTT. The V call is TRBV12-3 or TRBV12-4, the J call TRBJ2-3; 13 positions match TRBD2. CDR3 length: 16 amino acids. V lost 5 bases, J lost 4 bases, and 6 bases stayed unmatched.

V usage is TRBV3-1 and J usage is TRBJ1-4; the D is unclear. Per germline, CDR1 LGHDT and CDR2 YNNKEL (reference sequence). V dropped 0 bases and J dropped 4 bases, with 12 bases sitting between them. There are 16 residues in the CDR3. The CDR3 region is CASSQDWAIHNEKLFF. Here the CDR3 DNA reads TGTGCCAGCAGCCAAGATTGGGCAATACATAATGAAAAACTGTTTTTT.

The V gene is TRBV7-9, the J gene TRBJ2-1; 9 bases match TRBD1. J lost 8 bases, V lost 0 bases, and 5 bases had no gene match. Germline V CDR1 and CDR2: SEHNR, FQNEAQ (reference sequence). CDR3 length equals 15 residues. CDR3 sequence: CASSLAGTGRDEQFF. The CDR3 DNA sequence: TGTGCCAGCAGCTTAGCAGGGACAGGGAGGGATGAGCAGTTCTTC. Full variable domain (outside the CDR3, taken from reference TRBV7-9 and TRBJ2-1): DTGVSQNPRHKITKRGQNVTFRCDPISEHNRLYWYRQTLGQGPEFLTYFQNEAQLEKSRLLSDRFSAERPKGSFSTLEIQRTEQGDSAMYLCASSLAGTGRDEQFFGPGTRLTVL.

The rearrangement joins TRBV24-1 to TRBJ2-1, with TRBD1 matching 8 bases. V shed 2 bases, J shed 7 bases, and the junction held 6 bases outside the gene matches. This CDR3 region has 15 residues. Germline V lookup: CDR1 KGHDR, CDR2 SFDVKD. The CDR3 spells CATSDSGGYWNEQFF. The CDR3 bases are TGTGCCACCAGTGATTCAGGGGGCTATTGGAATGAGCAGTTCTTC.

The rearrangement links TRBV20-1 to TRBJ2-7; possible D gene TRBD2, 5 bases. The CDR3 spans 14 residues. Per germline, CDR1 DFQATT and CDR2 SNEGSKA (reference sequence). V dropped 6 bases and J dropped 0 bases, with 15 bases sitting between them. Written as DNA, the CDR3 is TGCAGTGCATGCGGGTTGGGTTCCTCCTACGAGCAGTACTTC. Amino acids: CSACGLGSSYEQYF.

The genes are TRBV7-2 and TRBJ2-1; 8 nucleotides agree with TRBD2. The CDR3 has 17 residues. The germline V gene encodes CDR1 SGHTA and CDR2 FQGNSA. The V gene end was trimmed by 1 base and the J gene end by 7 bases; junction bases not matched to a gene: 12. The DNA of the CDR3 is TGTGCCAGCAGCTTAGTGATGGTACTAGCGGCGGTAAATGAGCAGTTCTTC. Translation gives CASSLVMVLAAVNEQFF.

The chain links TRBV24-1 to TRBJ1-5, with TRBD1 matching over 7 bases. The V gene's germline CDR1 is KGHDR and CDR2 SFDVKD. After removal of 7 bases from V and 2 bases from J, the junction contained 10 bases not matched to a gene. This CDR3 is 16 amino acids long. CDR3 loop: CATSDGGGGGNQPQHF. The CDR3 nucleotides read TGTGCCACCAGCGATGGGGGAGGGGGCGGCAATCAGCCCCAGCATTTT.

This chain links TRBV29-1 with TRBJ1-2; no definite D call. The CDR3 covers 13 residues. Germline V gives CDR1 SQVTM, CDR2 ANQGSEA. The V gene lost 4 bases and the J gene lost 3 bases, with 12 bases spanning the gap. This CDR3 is CSVGTGDDYGYTF. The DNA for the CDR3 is TGCAGCGTTGGTACCGGAGATGACTATGGCTACACCTTC.

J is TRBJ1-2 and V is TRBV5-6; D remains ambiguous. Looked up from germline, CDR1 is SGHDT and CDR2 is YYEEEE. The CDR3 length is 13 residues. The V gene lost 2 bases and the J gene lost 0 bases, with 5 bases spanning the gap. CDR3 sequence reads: CASSFSPNYGYTF. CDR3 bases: TGTGCCAGCAGCTTCAGTCCTAACTATGGCTACACCTTC. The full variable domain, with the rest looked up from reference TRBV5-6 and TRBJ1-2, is DAGVTQSPTHLIKTRGQQVTLRCSPKSGHDTVSWYQQALGQGPQFIFQYYEEEERQRGNFPDRFSGHQFPNYSSELNVNALLLGDSALYLCASSFSPNYGYTFGSGTRLTVV.

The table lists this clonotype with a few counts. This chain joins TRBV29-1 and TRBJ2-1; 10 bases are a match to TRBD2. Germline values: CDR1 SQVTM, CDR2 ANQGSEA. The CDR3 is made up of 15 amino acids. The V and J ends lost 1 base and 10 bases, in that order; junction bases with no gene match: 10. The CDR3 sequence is CSVEAGLAEGREQFF. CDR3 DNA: TGCAGCGTTGAAGCCGGACTAGCGGAAGGCAGGGAGCAGTTCTTC.

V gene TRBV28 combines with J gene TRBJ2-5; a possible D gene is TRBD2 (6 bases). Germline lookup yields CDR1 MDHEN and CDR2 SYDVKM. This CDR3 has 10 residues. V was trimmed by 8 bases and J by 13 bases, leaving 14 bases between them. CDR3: CASGLDYTYF. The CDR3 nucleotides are TGTGCCAGCGGATTGGACTACACGTACTTC.

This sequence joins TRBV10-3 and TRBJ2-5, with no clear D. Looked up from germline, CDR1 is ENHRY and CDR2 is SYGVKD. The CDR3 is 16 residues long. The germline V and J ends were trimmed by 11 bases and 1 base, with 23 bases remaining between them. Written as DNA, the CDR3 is TGTGCCTCTGACACCCCGGAAAGGTCGACCCAAGAGACCCAGTACTTC. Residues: CASDTPERSTQETQYF.

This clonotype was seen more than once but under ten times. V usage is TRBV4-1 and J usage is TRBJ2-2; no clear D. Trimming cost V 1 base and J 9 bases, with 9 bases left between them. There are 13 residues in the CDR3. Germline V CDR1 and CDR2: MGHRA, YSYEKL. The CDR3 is CASSQVTMRELFF. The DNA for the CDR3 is TGCGCCAGCAGCCAAGTAACGATGCGGGAGCTGTTTTTT.

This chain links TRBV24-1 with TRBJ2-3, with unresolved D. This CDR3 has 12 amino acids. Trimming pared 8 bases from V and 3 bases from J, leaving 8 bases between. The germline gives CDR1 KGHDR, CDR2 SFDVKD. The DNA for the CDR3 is TGTGCCACCACCAGACGAACAGATACGCAGTATTTT. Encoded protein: CATTRRTDTQYF.

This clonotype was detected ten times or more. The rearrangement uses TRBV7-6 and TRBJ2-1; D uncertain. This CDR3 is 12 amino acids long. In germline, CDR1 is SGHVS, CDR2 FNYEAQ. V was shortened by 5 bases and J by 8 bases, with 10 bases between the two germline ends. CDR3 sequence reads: CASSPHPYEQFF. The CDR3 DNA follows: TGTGCCAGCAGCCCACACCCGTATGAGCAGTTCTTC.

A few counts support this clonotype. The CDR3 DNA follows: TGTGCCATCAGTGAGGAAAGCGGGACAGGCGCAAGCGAGGGCTACACCTTC. Its translation: CAISEESGTGASEGYTF. V is TRBV10-3 and J is TRBJ1-2, with 8 bases aligning to TRBD1. Losses at the gene ends were 2 bases for V and 8 bases for J; bases not matched to a gene: 16. This CDR3 comprises 17 residues. The germline CDR1 and CDR2 sequences are ENHRY and SYGVKD.

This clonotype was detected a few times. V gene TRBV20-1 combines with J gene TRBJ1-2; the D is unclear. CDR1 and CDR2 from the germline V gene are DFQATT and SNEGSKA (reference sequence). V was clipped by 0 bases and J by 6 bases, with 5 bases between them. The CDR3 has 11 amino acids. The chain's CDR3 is CSARDLNGYTF. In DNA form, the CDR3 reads TGCAGTGCTAGAGATTTAAATGGCTACACCTTC.

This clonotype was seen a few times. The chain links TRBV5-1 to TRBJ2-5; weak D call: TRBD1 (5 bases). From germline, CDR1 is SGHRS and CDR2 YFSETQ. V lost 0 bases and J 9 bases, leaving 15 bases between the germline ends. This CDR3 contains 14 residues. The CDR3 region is CASSLGGSSAAQYF. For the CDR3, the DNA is TGCGCCAGCAGCTTGGGGGGCAGCTCGGCGGCCCAGTACTTC.

The CDR3 region has the DNA TGTGCCAGCAGCATCAGGGGTAGCAATCAGCCCCAGCATTTT. Translating it yields CASSIRGSNQPQHF. The chain has TRBV13 and TRBJ1-5; D is possibly TRBD1 (6 bases). This CDR3 comprises 14 residues. In germline, CDR1 is PRHDT, CDR2 FYEKMQ (reference sequence). V dropped 5 bases and J dropped 0 bases, with 8 bases sitting between them.

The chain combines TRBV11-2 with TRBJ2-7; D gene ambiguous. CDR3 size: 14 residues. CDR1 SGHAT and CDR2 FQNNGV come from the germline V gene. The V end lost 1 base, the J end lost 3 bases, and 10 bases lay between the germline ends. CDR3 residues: CASSLVGPGYEQYF. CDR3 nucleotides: TGTGCCAGCAGCTTAGTCGGACCAGGCTACGAGCAGTACTTC.